The entry that follows covers one T cell receptor beta chain sequence. Its specificity is unknown. Treatment defined: some 20 received Ad26.COV2.S at low or high dose, single or two shots; 5 received placebo; per-sample allocation not given. On day 63 after the first injection, vaccine and placebo recipients gave samples. SARS-CoV-2 spike from the Wuhan strain was encoded by the vaccine, an Ad26 vector. The CDR3 loop spans 18 amino acids. Germline CDR1 and CDR2: SGHTA and FQGNSA. The junction had 12 bases not matched to a gene; V was cut back by 1 base and J by 3 bases. The sample is drawn from a study of Ad26.COV2.S vaccination and SARS-CoV-2 variants. Study-wide background: Intramuscularly, Ad26.COV2.S was given either once or twice, 56 days apart.

Findings and limits, study-wide: Vaccinees showed greater spike-specific TCR breadth than placebo recipients.

TCRdb keeps only in-frame clones here, not all; method: immunoSEQ multiplex PCR. The table shows approximately 460,000 clones, with 89% occurring only once. V gene TRBV7-2 combines with J gene TRBJ2-3; 8 bases fit TRBD1. The specimen was peripheral blood, collected in a trial of Ad26.COV2.S vaccine versus placebo. This TCR came from a person between 18 and 59 years old who received the Ad26.COV2.S COVID-19 vaccine or a placebo. This chain's CDR3 is CASSLVGGGTGLTDTQYF. The CDR3 DNA reads TGTGCCAGCAGCTTAGTAGGAGGGGGGACAGGTCTGACAGATACGCAGTATTTT. Together with reference TRBV7-2 and TRBJ2-3, the CDR3 gives the full variable domain: GAGVSQSPSNKVTEKGKDVELRCDPISGHTALYWYRQSLGQGLEFLIYFQGNSAPDKSGLPSDRFSAERTGGSVSTLTIQRTQQEDSAVYLCASSLVGGGTGLTDTQYFGPGTRLTVL.